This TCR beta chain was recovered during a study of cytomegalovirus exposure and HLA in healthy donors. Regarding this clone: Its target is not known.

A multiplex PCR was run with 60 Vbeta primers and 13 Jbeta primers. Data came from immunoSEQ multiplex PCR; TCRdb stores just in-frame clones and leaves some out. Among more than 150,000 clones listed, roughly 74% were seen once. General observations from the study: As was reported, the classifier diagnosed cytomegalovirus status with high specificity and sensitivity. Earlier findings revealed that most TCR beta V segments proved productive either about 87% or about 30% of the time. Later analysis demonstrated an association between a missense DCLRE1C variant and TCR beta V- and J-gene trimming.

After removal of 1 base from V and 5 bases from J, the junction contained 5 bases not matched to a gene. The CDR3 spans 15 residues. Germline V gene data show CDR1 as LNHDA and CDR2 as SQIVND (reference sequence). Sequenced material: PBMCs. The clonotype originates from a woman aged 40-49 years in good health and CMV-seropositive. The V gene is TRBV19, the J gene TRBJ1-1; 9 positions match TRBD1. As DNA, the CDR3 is TGTGCCAGTAGTATAGTACAGGGGGCAGGGACTGAAGCTTTCTTT. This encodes CASSIVQGAGTEAFF.